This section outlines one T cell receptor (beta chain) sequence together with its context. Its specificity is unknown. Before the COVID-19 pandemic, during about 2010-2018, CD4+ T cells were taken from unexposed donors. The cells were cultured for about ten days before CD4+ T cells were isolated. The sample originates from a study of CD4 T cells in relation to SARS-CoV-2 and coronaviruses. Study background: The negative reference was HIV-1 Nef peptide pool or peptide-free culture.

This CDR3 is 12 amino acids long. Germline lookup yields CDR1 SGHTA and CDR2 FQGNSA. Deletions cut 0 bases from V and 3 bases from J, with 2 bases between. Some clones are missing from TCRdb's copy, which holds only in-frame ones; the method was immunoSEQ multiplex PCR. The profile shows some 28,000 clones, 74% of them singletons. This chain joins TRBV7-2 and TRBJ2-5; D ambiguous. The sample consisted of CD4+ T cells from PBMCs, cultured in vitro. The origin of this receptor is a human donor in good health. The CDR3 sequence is CASSLAEETQYF. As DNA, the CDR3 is TGTGCCAGCAGCTTAGCGGAAGAGACCCAGTACTTC.